Included here is one TCR beta chain sequence, with context. This receptor's antigen is unknown. One base away there is no much larger clone; base qualities are not given. This sample was taken from a study of OX40 agonist ivuxolimab in advanced cancers. Turning to the overall study: The costimulatory receptor OX40 (CD134) was targeted by ivuxolimab, a fully human IgG2 agonistic monoclonal antibody. The paper describes the monotherapy dose-escalation part (N ≈ 49 patients) of the phase I trial of ivuxolimab. Partial responses occurred in three dose-escalation patients: two with cutaneous melanoma and one with hepatocellular carcinoma. Intravenous ivuxolimab was administered to patients every 2 weeks at six dose levels: 0.01, 0.1, 0.3, 1.5, 3 and 10 mg/kg. Prior anti-PD-1, anti-PD-L1 or anti-CTLA-4 therapy was permitted, and checkpoint inhibitors had been received by about two fifths of dose-escalation patients. Among the roughly 52 dose-escalation patients, approximately 20 had hepatocellular carcinoma, about 15 melanoma, 9 renal cell carcinoma and 9 head and neck cancer. Peripheral TCRbeta sequencing was intended to test whether TCR sequence diversity was altered and clonal T-cell expansion was caused by ivuxolimab. In the dose-escalation cohort, more than 75% of patients were male, and the mean age was around 60 years, with a range of 23 to 79. Points the paper makes about the study in general: In the 0.1-3.0 mg/kg groups, partial responders were among the patients with the lowest normalized peripheral clonal expansion, particularly in CD8+ T cells. After ivuxolimab, expanded clones were on average more numerous among CD8+ T cells than among CD4+ T cells. Low levels of normalized T-cell clonal expansion were also shown by some nonresponding patients. Clonal expansion of both CD4+ and CD8+ blood T cells was observed from baseline to week 6 at doses 0.1 to 3.0 mg/kg. Which antigens the clonally expanded peripheral T cells were specific for was not determined.

Genomic DNA was extracted from sorted cells for sequencing of the TCRbeta CDR3 region. TCRbeta CDR3 regions were sequenced using the immunoSEQ Assay. In its TCRdb copy, this immuneACCESS table keeps in-frame sequences only and misses some clones. Where compared with another copy, unresolved V genes explain less than half of these, and the others have no known cause. Present in this sample are around 67,000 clones, 75% to 85% of which were seen just once. The ten most abundant clones make up approximately 1.3% of the sample. Patients with a history of autoimmune disease or receiving systemic immunosuppression were excluded from the trial. Peripheral blood for TCR sequencing was drawn from every dose cohort at baseline, at cycle 4 day 1 and at cycle 7 day 1. Samples were obtained from an open-label, multicenter, first-in-human phase I dose-escalation trial of ivuxolimab. Adults with locally advanced or metastatic head and neck squamous cell, hepatocellular, melanoma or renal cell carcinoma were enrolled in the trial. Before TCR sequencing, CD4+ T cells and CD8+ T cells were sorted from peripheral blood as separate populations.

CDR1 and CDR2, looked up from the germline V gene, are KGHSH and LQKENI. The germline ends are 12 bases apart after V is trimmed by 0 bases and J by 7 bases. From the cysteine up to the phenylalanine, the CDR3 has a length of 15 residues. The retained sequence is limited to the CDR3, 45 bases, with the frame set at the first base. The TCR sequence derives from an adult with an advanced solid tumor such as melanoma, head and neck, liver or kidney cancer. The rearranged chain carries TRBV18 and TRBJ2-2, with the D segment identity uncertain. Sample: CD4+ or CD8+ T cells sorted from blood, taken in a trial of the OX40 agonist ivuxolimab. In nucleotides, the sequence is TGTGCCAGCTCACCACCGGTGGGCGAAGGCGGGGAGCTGTTTTTT. Its product reads: CASSPPVGEGGELFF. The CDR3 plus the reference TRBV18 and TRBJ2-2 genes for the other parts give the full variable domain: NAGVMQNPRHLVRRRGQEARLRCSPMKGHSHVYWYRQLPEEGLKFMVYLQKENIIDESGMPKERFSAEFPKEGPSILRIQQVVRGDSAAYFCASSPPVGEGGELFFGEGSRLTVL.